The following is a T cell receptor (beta chain) sequence with its context. Treatment of any kind had been given to no patient before thyroid surgery. TCRdb reassembled clones from the PCR reads with MiXCR. The sample lists about 30,000 clones, under 4.5% occurring once. The data belong to a study of metastatic and nonmetastatic thyroid tumors. The V gene lost 1 base and the J gene lost 3 bases, with 7 bases spanning the gap. The CDR3 loop spans 13 amino acids. CDR1 and CDR2 (germline): LNHNV, YYDKDF (reference sequence). The receptor's source is a female donor with papillary thyroid cancer or a benign thyroid nodule (not recorded which). Some clones in this sample may be carry-over from other donors' samples. Specimen: blood. This chain links TRBV15 with TRBJ2-7; D gene unclear. CDR3 sequence: CATSRAPGYEQYF. The CDR3 DNA reads as TGTGCCACCAGCAGAGCCCCGGGCTACGAGCAGTACTTC.